Below are 4 T cell receptor beta chains sequenced from a single sample in a study of cytomegalovirus exposure and HLA in healthy donors. With 60 Vbeta and 13 Jbeta primers, the PCR was carried out. Some clones are missing from TCRdb's copy, which holds only in-frame ones; the method was immunoSEQ multiplex PCR. The repertoire has more than 90,000 clones, around four fifths of them found once; the top ten carry about 4%. Sequenced input: PBMCs. The receptors here all came from a woman aged 40 to 50 in good health and CMV-seropositive.

The V call is TRBV25-1, the J call TRBJ1-2; weak D call: TRBD1 (5 bases). This CDR3 region has 17 residues. CDR1 and CDR2 from the germline V gene are MGHDK and SYGVNS. Trimming removed 2 bases at V and 10 bases at J, with 26 bases between. In DNA form, the CDR3 reads TGTGCCAGCAGTGAAAGGCGGGTTCGTTGGGACTTGGGCGTCTACACCTTC. Its translation: CASSERRVRWDLGVYTF.

V gene TRBV7-5 combines with J gene TRBJ2-7; the table assigns TRBD2, which was not confirmed against the DNA. TRBV7-5 is noted as a pseudogene. CDR3 length: 14 residues. As DNA, the CDR3 is TGTGCCAGAAGCCCGCGACTAGCTGGATACGAGCAGTACTTC. Its translation: CARSPRLAGYEQYF.

This clone has a single count. V usage is TRBV10-1 and J usage is TRBJ2-3, with D maybe TRBD2 (6 bases). The CDR3 has 14 amino acids. V lost 5 bases and J 2 bases, leaving 11 bases between the germline ends. CDR1 and CDR2 from the germline V gene are WNHNN and SYGVQD (reference sequence). The CDR3 bases are TGCGCCAGCAGTCGGGACTTGGACACAGATACGCAGTATTTT. This translates into CASSRDLDTDTQYF.

A note on this clone: The junction differs from germline at one of its ends, possibly a read error. V is TRBV11-2 and J is TRBJ1-5; D unclear. Germline-derived CDR1 and CDR2 are SGHAT and FQNNGV. There are 14 residues in the CDR3. CDR3 DNA sequence: TGTGTCAGCAGCTTAGAGGCAGACAATCAGCCCCAGCATTTT. It codes for CVSSLEADNQPQHF.